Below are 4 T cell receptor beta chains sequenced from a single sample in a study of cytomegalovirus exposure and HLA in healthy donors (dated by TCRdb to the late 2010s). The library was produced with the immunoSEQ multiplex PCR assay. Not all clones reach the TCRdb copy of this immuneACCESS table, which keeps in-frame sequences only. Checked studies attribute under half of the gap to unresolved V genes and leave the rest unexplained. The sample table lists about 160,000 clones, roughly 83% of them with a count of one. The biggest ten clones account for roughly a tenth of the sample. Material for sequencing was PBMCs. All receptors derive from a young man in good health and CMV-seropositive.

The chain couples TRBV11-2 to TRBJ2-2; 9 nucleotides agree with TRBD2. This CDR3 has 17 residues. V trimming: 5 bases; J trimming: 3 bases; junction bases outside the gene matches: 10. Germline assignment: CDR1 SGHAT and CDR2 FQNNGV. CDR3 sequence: CASSPSGGRAHTGELFF. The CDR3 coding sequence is TGTGCCAGCAGCCCTTCCGGCGGGAGGGCCCACACCGGGGAGCTGTTTTTT.

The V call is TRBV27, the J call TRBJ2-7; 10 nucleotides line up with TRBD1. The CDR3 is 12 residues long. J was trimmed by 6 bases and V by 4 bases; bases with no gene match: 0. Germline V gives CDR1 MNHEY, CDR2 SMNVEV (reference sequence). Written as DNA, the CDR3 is TGTGCCAGCAGTTGGACAGGGGGCGAGCAGTACTTC. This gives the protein CASSWTGGEQYF.

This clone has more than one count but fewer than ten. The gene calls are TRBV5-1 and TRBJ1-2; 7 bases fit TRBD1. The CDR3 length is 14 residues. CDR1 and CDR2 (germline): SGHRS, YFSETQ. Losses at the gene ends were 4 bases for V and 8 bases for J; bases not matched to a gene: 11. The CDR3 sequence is CASSPPGQAEGYTF. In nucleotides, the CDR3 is TGCGCCAGCAGCCCGCCCGGACAGGCCGAGGGCTACACCTTC.

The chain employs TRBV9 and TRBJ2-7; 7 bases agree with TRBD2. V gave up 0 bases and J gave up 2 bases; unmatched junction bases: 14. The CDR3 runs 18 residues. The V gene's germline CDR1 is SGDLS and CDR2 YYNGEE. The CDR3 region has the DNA TGTGCCAGCAGCGTAGAGACCCACGGGGCTAGCGGTACCTACGAGCAGTACTTC. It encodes CASSVETHGASGTYEQYF.